This T cell receptor beta chain appears in the sequencing data of a study of T-cell reconstitution after alpha-beta-depleted transplantation in children. Germline V gene lookup returns CDR1 SGHRS and CDR2 YFSETQ. V was pared by 0 bases and J by 1 base, with 9 bases between. CDR3 length: 15 amino acids. TCRbeta library construction was performed incorporating unique molecular identifiers. One entry per CDR3 protein, called by TCRdb with MiXCR from the PCR reads. The table lists approximately 400,000 distinct CDR3 sequences, approximately 11% of them singletons, with roughly 5.5% in the top ten. The chain is built from TRBV5-1 and TRBJ2-3; D possibly corresponds to TRBD1 (6 bases). The sequence came from a human donor who donated a stem cell graft to a child with acute myeloid leukemia. The starting material was PBMCs from the stem cell graft donor, obtained from the stem cell graft. The CDR3 sequence: CASSLAGDRTDTQYF. In DNA, the CDR3 is TGCGCCAGCAGCTTGGCAGGGGACCGCACAGATACGCAGTATTTT.